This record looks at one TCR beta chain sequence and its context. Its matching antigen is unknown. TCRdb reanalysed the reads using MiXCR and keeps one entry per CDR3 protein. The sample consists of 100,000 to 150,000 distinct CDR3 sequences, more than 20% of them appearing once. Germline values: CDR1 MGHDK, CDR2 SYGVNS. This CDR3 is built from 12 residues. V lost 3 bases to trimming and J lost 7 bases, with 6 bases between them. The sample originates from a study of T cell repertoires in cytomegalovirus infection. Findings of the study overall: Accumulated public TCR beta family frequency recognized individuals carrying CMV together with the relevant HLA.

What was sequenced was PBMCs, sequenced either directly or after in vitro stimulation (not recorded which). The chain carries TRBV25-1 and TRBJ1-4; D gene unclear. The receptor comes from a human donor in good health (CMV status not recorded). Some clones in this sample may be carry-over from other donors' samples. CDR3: CASSDLTEKLFF. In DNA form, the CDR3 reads TGTGCCAGCAGTGACCTGACTGAAAAACTGTTTTTT.